These T cell receptor beta chains were read from a single sample in a study of CD8+ T cells in alopecia areata. Using immunoSEQ multiplex PCR, the repertoire was profiled, and TCRdb retains in-frame clones only, with some absent. The sample carries approximately 150,000 clones, approximately 59% recorded once. The sample consisted of CD4+ T cells sorted from blood, taken at approximately week 61, from a patient treated with tofacitinib. These receptors originate from a human donor with alopecia areata. The CDR3 runs from the conserved cysteine through the conserved F or W. Fields, in order: clone size, J gene, D gene, V gene, CDR3 DNA, CDR3 protein. D genes are given only for firm matches. Only part of the rows carry a size: once, few, many, or a class if the clone is expanded.

few,TRBJ2-7,NA,TRBV4-1,TGCGCCAGCAGCCAAGAGTACCAATCCTACGAGCAGTACTTC,CASSQEYQSYEQYF
NA,TRBJ1-1,NA,TRBV4-1,TGCGCCAGCAGCCAAGCCACCCAGATTAACACTGAAGCTTTCTTT,CASSQATQINTEAFF
NA,TRBJ2-3,TRBD1,TRBV2,TGTGCCAGCAGGGAGACAGGGCACACAGATACGCAGTATTTT,CASRETGHTDTQYF
NA,TRBJ2-1,TRBD1,TRBV19,TGTGCCAGTAGTGAGACCGGGACAGGGGCCGATGAGCAGTTCTTC,CASSETGTGADEQFF
NA,TRBJ1-1,NA,TRBV30,TGTGCCTGGAAGGCAGGGCCGTACACTGAAGCTTTCTTT,CAWKAGPYTEAFF
NA,TRBJ1-5,NA,TRBV29-1,TGCAGCGTTGACCAAGGGGGCAATCAGCCCCAGCATTTT,CSVDQGGNQPQHF
few,TRBJ1-1,NA,TRBV29-1,TGCAGCGTTGAAAGGGTAAGGGATGGGACTGAAGCTTTCTTT,CSVERVRDGTEAFF
once,TRBJ2-1,NA,TRBV6-5,TGTGCCAGCAGACGGACAGTGTGGGATGAGCAGTTCTTC,CASRRTVWDEQFF
few,TRBJ2-4,NA,TRBV29-1,TGCAGCGTCCAGGGATCAGCCAAAAACATTCAGTACTTC,CSVQGSAKNIQYF
once,TRBJ1-3,NA,TRBV9,TGTGCCAGCAGCGGACGCCACTCTGGAAACACCATATATTTT,CASSGRHSGNTIYF
few,TRBJ1-1,NA,TRBV2,TGTGCCAGCAGTGGACAGCAGTTGACGAACACTGAAGCTTTCTTT,CASSGQQLTNTEAFF
NA,TRBJ2-5,TRBD1,TRBV15,TGTGCCACCAGCAGAGCAGGGGGCGGAGAGACCCAGTACTTC,CATSRAGGGETQYF
NA,TRBJ2-1,NA,TRBV6-5,TGTGCCAGCAGTGCGGACGGTACCTCCTACAATGAGCAGTTCTTC,CASSADGTSYNEQFF
NA,TRBJ2-7,NA,TRBV14,TGTGCCAGCAGCCTCAGCAGGGTTGGGGAGCAGTACTTC,CASSLSRVGEQYF
NA,TRBJ2-3,TRBD2,TRBV30,TGTGCCTGGAGTGTGACCGGGACTAGAGGAGATACGCAGTATTTT,CAWSVTGTRGDTQYF
NA,TRBJ1-1,NA,TRBV7-9,TGTGCCAGCAGACAACTCGGGGGGGACACTGAAGCTTTCTTT,CASRQLGGDTEAFF
NA,TRBJ1-2,NA,TRBV29-1,TGCAGCGGGGGCTGGTACCGGGACGGCTACACCTTC,CSGGWYRDGYTF
NA,TRBJ1-5,NA,TRBV4-1,TGCGCCAGCAGCCAGGGTAGGAGCAATCAGCCCCAGCATTTT,CASSQGRSNQPQHF
NA,TRBJ2-1,NA,TRBV20-1,TGCAGTGCTCGGGGGATCGATGAGCAGTTCTTC,CSARGIDEQFF
few,TRBJ2-3,NA,TRBV30,TGTGCCTGGAGTCCTTCTAATACAGATACGCAGTATTTT,CAWSPSNTDTQYF
NA,TRBJ1-1,NA,TRBV15,TGTGCCACCGCCCGGGCCCGGGCGAACACTGAAGCTTTCTTT,CATARARANTEAFF
NA,TRBJ1-6,TRBD1,TRBV4-1,TGCGCCAGCAGCCAGGGACAGGGCCCCAATTCACCCCTCCACTTT,CASSQGQGPNSPLHF
few,TRBJ2-4,TRBD1,TRBV5-1,TGCGCCAGCAGCCCCTCACAGGGGCCAAAAAACATTCAGTACTTC,CASSPSQGPKNIQYF
NA,TRBJ1-2,TRBD1,TRBV4-1,TGCGCCAGCAGCCAAGACCGGGACAGTATCTATGGCTACACCTTC,CASSQDRDSIYGYTF
NA,TRBJ1-1,NA,TRBV20-1,TGCAGTGCTAGAGGTGACGGTGAAGCTTTCTTT,CSARGDGEAFF
once,TRBJ2-2,NA,TRBV30,TGTGCCTGGAGTGTACAGGCCGGGACCGGGGAGCTGTTTTTT,CAWSVQAGTGELFF
NA,TRBJ2-2,TRBD1,TRBV19,TGTGCCAGCCGAGGGACAGGCAACACCGGGGAGCTGTTTTTT,CASRGTGNTGELFF
NA,TRBJ2-5,NA,TRBV18,TGTGCCAGCTCACCACCAGCGGGGACCCAGTACTTC,CASSPPAGTQYF
few,TRBJ2-2,TRBD2,TRBV6-1,TGTGCCAGCAGTGCGGGACTAGCGGGGGCTACCGGGGAGCTGTTTTTT,CASSAGLAGATGELFF
NA,TRBJ1-2,NA,TRBV4-1,TGCGCCAGCAGCCAAGAGGCTGGACAGAGCTATGGCTACACCTTC,CASSQEAGQSYGYTF
few,TRBJ1-5,TRBD1,TRBV30,TGTGCCTGGCAAGACAGGGGGCGGTCGAGTCAGCCCCAGCATTTT,CAWQDRGRSSQPQHF
NA,TRBJ2-3,NA,TRBV3-1/TRBV3-2,TGTGCCAGCAGTGAGACTACCATTTTT,CASSETTIF
NA,TRBJ1-3,NA,TRBV5-1,TGCGCCAGCAGCTTGGGCCATGCGGACAGCCCTGCGAACACCATATATTTT,CASSLGHADSPANTIYF
NA,TRBJ1-2,NA,TRBV20-1,TGCAGTGCTAGAGACGGCTATGGCTACACCTTC,CSARDGYGYTF
NA,TRBJ1-2,NA,TRBV4-2,TGTGCCAGCAGCCAAGATACATTTGGGAACTATGGCTACACCTTC,CASSQDTFGNYGYTF
NA,TRBJ2-7,NA,TRBV6-6,TGTGCCAGCAGTTACCGAAAAGGGGGACTCACCTACGAGCAGTACTTC,CASSYRKGGLTYEQYF
NA,TRBJ2-2,TRBD1,TRBV5-4,TGTGCCAGCAGCCCTACGACAGGGAACCCCGGGGAGCTGTTTTTT,CASSPTTGNPGELFF
NA,TRBJ1-2,NA,TRBV6-1,TGTGCCAGCAGCGACAGCCCCGGTCGGGGCTACACCTTC,CASSDSPGRGYTF
NA,TRBJ1-2,TRBD1,TRBV29-1,TGCAGCGTAAGAGAGACAGGGTCTTATGGCTACACCTTC,CSVRETGSYGYTF
NA,TRBJ2-3,NA,TRBV29-1,TGCAGCGTTGAGACGACGGGCACAGATACGCAGTATTTT,CSVETTGTDTQYF
NA,TRBJ2-5,NA,TRBV2,TGTGCCAGCAGTGTGCGTGGAGAGACCCAGTACTTC,CASSVRGETQYF
few,TRBJ1-6,NA,TRBV5-1,TGCGCCAGCAGCTTGAAGTCTGGAGGATCACCCCTCCACTTT,CASSLKSGGSPLHF
few,TRBJ2-5,NA,TRBV29-1,TGCAGCGTAGCTAATCAAGATCGGACCCAGTACTTC,CSVANQDRTQYF
NA,TRBJ2-7,NA,TRBV25-1,TGTGCCAGCCGGGACGCCTATACCTACGAGCAGTACTTC,CASRDAYTYEQYF
NA,TRBJ1-2,NA,TRBV7-9,TGTGCCAGCAGCTTAGGCGGAACTCGCTATGGCTACACCTTC,CASSLGGTRYGYTF
NA,TRBJ1-6,TRBD1,TRBV18,TGTGCCAGCTCACCAGGGACAGTGACTAGTAATTCACCCCTCCACTTT,CASSPGTVTSNSPLHF
NA,TRBJ2-1,NA,TRBV7-8,TGTGCCAGCAGCTCCCTCCGGCGCTTGAACAATGAGCAGTTCTTC,CASSSLRRLNNEQFF
few,TRBJ2-5,NA,TRBV29-1,TGCAGCGTGAAGGAAGAGACCCAGTACTTC,CSVKEETQYF
NA,TRBJ2-6,NA,TRBV7-9,TGTGCCAGCAGCTACACCGACTCTGGGGCCAACGTCCTGACTTTC,CASSYTDSGANVLTF
few,TRBJ2-7,NA,TRBV29-1,TGCAGCGTTGTCGGAGTGTCGGGCTCTATTCCCGAGCAGTACTTC,CSVVGVSGSIPEQYF
NA,TRBJ2-3,TRBD1,TRBV9,TGTGCCAGCAGCGTTGGCGGACAGGGGATCAGAGATACGCAGTATTTT,CASSVGGQGIRDTQYF
NA,TRBJ1-5,NA,TRBV2,TGTGCCAGCAGGGGGGGAGATAGGGTTCAGCCCCAGCATTTT,CASRGGDRVQPQHF
NA,TRBJ1-3,NA,TRBV6-5,TGTGCCAGCAGTTGGGGGATTAATGGAAACACCATATATTTT,CASSWGINGNTIYF
NA,TRBJ2-7,NA,TRBV7-8,TGTGCCAGCAGCTTACGGGGCAGTACCTACGAGCAGTACTTC,CASSLRGSTYEQYF
few,TRBJ2-5,NA,TRBV29-1,TGCAGCGTTGAAGATAAGGGACGGCGGGAGACCCAGTACTTC,CSVEDKGRRETQYF